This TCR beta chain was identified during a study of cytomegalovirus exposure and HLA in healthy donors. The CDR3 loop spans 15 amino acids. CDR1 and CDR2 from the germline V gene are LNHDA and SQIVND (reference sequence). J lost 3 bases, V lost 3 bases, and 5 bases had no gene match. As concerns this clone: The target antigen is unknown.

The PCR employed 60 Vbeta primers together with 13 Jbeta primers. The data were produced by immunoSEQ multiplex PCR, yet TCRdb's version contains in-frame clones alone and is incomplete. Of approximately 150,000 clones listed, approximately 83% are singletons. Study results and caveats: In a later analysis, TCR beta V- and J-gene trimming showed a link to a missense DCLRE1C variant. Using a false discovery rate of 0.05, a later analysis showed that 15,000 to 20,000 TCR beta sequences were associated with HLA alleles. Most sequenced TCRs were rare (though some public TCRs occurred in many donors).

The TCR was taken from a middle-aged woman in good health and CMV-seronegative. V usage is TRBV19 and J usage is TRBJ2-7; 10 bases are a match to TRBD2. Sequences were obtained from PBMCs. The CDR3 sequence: CASSIWLAGVYEQYF. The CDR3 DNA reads TGTGCCAGTAGTATCTGGCTAGCGGGGGTCTACGAGCAGTACTTC.